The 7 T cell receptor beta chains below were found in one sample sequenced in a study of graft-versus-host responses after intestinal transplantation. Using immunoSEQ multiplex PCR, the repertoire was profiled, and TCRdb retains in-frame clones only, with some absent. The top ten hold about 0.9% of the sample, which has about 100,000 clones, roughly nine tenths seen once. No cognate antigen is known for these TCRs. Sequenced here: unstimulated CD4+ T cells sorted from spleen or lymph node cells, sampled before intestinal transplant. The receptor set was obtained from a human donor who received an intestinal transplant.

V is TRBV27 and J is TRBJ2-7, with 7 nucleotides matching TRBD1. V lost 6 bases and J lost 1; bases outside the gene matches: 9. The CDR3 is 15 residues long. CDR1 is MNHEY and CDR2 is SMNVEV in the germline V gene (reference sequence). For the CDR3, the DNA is TGTGCCAGCAGACGACAGGGACAGTTTTCCTACGAGCAGTACTTC. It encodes CASRRQGQFSYEQYF.

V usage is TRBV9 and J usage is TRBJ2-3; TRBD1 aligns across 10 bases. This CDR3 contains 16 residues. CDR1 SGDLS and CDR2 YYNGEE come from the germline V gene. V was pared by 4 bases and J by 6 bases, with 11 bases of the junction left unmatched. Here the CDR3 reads CASSPDPGQGRDTQYF. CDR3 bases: TGTGCCAGCAGCCCCGACCCGGGACAGGGGAGGGATACGCAGTATTTT.

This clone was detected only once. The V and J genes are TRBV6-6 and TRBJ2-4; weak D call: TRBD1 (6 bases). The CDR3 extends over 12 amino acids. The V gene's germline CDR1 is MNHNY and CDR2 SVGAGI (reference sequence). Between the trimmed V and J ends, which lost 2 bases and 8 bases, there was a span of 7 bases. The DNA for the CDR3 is TGTGCCAGCAGTTACGCAGGGGACATTCAGTACTTC. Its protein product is CASSYAGDIQYF.

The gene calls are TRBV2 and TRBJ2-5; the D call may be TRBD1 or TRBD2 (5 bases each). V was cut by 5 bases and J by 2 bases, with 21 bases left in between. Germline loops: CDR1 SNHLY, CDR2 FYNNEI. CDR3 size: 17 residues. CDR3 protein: CASSPRSWGSTQETQYF. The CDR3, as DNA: TGTGCCAGCAGTCCCCGTAGTTGGGGGAGCACACAAGAGACCCAGTACTTC.

CDR3 amino acids: CASSRYLYEQYF. The CDR3 DNA sequence: TGTGCCAGCAGTCGTTACCTCTACGAGCAGTACTTC. V gene TRBV6-6 combines with J gene TRBJ2-7; D remains ambiguous. CDR1 and CDR2 from the germline V gene are MNHNY and SVGAGI (reference sequence). Trimming removed 5 bases at V and 3 bases at J, with 8 bases between. This CDR3 is built from 12 residues.

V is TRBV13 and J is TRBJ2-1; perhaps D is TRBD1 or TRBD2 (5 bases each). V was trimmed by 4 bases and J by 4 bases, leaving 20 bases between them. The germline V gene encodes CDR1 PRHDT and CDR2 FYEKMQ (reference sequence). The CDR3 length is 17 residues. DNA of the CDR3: TGTGCCAGCAGCTCCCTCCCTGGGGCGGGTGAGTACAATGAGCAGTTCTTC. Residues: CASSSLPGAGEYNEQFF.

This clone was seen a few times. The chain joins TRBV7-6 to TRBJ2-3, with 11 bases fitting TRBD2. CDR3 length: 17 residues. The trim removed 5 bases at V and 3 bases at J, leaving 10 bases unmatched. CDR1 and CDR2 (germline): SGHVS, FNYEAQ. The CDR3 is CASSQRLAGMWTDTQYF. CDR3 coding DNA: TGTGCCAGCAGCCAAAGACTAGCGGGAATGTGGACAGATACGCAGTATTTT.